The table lists the clone carrying this T cell receptor beta chain with many counts. Antigen specificity is unknown. As for time point: patch test 2, 6 weeks after DPC sensitization. Stated treatment: therapeutic diphenylcyclopropenone sensitization with weekly scalp DPC. CDR3 length equals 11 residues. The J segment lost 8 bases and the V segment lost 5 bases, leaving 2 bases of the junction unmatched. Germline values: CDR1 DFQATT, CDR2 SNEGSKA (reference sequence). The data stem from a study of human T cells and chemical hapten exposure. The overall study: Readings were taken at 6 days from patch tests that had applied 0.01% DPC to the upper back. Study-level results: PT1 expanded TCR counts correlated positively with patch test score.

TCRdb used MiXCR to reprocess the RACE reads, holding one entry per CDR3 protein. Here the sample spans around 42,000 distinct CDR3 sequences, 3% to 3.5% being singletons. The chain is built from TRBV20-1 and TRBJ2-1; 8 bases agree with TRBD1. This material consisted of whole blood, taken in connection with sensitization to the hapten diphenylcyclopropenone (DPC). This TCR was sampled from a middle-aged man with alopecia areata. Some clones in this sample may be carry-over from other donors' samples. CDR3: CSAGQGDEQFF. The CDR3 DNA sequence: TGCAGTGCTGGACAGGGAGATGAGCAGTTCTTC.